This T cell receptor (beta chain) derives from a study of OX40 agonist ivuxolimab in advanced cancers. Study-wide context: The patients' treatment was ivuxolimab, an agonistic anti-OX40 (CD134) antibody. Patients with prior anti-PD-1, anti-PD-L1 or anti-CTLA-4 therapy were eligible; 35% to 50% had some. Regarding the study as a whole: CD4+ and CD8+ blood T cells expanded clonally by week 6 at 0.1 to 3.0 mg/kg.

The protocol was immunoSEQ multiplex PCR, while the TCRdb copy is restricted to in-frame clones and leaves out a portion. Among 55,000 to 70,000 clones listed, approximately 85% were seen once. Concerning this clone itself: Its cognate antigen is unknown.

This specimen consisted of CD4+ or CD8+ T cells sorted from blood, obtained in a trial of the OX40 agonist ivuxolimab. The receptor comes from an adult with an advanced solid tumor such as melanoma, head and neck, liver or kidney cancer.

The CDR3 spells CASSLWTGYDEQYF. As DNA, the CDR3 is TGTGCCAGCAGCTTATGGACAGGGTACGACGAGCAGTACTTC. This sequence joins TRBV11-1 and TRBJ2-7; 8 bases match TRBD1. This CDR3 has 14 residues. Germline CDR1 reads SGHAT; CDR2 reads FQDESV (reference sequence). Trimming took 2 bases from V and 5 from J; bases not matched to a gene: 5. The variable domain in full, with the rest retrieved from reference TRBV11-1 and TRBJ2-7, is EAEVAQSPRYKITEKSQAVAFWCDPISGHATLYWYRQILGQGPELLVQFQDESVVDDSQLPKDRFSAERLKGVDSTLKIQPAELGDSAMYLCASSLWTGYDEQYFGPGTRLTVT.